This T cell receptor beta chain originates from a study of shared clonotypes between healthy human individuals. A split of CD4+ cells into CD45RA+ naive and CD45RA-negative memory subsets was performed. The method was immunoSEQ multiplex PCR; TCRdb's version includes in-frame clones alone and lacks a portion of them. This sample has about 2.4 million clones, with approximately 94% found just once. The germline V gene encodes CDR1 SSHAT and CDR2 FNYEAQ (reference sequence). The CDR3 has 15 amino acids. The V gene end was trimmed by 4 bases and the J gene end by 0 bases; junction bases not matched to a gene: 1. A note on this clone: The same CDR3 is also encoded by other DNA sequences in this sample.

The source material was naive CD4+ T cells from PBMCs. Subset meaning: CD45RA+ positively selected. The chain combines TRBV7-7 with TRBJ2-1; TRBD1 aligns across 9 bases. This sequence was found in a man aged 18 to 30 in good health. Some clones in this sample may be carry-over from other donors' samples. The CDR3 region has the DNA TGTGCCAGCAGCTCGGGACAGGGCTCCTACAATGAGCAGTTCTTC. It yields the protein CASSSGQGSYNEQFF.